This is a list of T cell receptor beta chains from one sample in a study of beta chain features in type 1 diabetes. The method was immunoSEQ multiplex PCR; TCRdb's version includes in-frame clones alone and lacks a portion of them. The data show around 190,000 clones, about an eighth seen once. The sample consisted of central memory CD4+ T cells from blood. Receptors originate from a woman younger than 35 in good health. CDR3s include the opening cysteine and the closing phenylalanine or tryptophan. The order of the fields is V gene, clone size, D gene, J gene, CDR3 DNA, CDR3 protein. A D gene is named only where the DNA matches it firmly. Expanded clones get a size class; other rows say once, few or many, or leave the size out.

v_gene: TRBV6-5
abundance: -
d_gene: TRBD1
j_gene: TRBJ1-5
CDR3nt: TGTGCCAGCAGTTCAGGACAGGGGGGCAATCAGCCCCAGCATTTT
CDR3aa: CASSSGQGGNQPQHF

v_gene: TRBV4-2
abundance: -
d_gene: TRBD2
j_gene: TRBJ2-1
CDR3nt: TGTGCCAGCAGCCAAGTCGGTCTGGCGGGAGGGATTACCAATGAGCAGTTCTTC
CDR3aa: CASSQVGLAGGITNEQFF

v_gene: TRBV27
abundance: -
d_gene: TRBD2
j_gene: TRBJ2-2
CDR3nt: TGTGCCAGCAGTTTATGGCGGGAGGACACCGGGGAGCTGTTTTTT
CDR3aa: CASSLWREDTGELFF

v_gene: TRBV2
abundance: few
d_gene: -
j_gene: TRBJ2-1
CDR3nt: TGTGCCAGCAGTGAACTGCGGGAATCCTACAATGAGCAGTTCTTC
CDR3aa: CASSELRESYNEQFF

v_gene: TRBV7-3
abundance: few
d_gene: TRBD2
j_gene: TRBJ2-1
CDR3nt: TGTGCCAGCAGCTCCGCTAGCGGGAAGAATGAGCAGTTCTTC
CDR3aa: CASSSASGKNEQFF

v_gene: TRBV30
abundance: -
d_gene: TRBD2
j_gene: TRBJ2-3
CDR3nt: TGTGCCTGTCGGGAGGGTACGCAGTATTTT
CDR3aa: CACREGTQYF

v_gene: TRBV5-5
abundance: few
d_gene: TRBD2
j_gene: TRBJ2-1
CDR3nt: TGTGCCAGCAGCTTTGTCGGGACTAGCTCTAATGAGCAGTTCTTC
CDR3aa: CASSFVGTSSNEQFF

v_gene: TRBV29-1
abundance: -
d_gene: TRBD2
j_gene: TRBJ2-7
CDR3nt: TGCAGCGTTTCAGTAGCGGGAGGGTTTATCAACGAGCAGTACTTC
CDR3aa: CSVSVAGGFINEQYF

v_gene: TRBV27
abundance: -
d_gene: TRBD2
j_gene: TRBJ2-3
CDR3nt: TGTGCCAGCAGTCCGAGCGGGAGGGGCCCTCTGGGATGGTATTTT
CDR3aa: CASSPSGRGPLGWYF

v_gene: TRBV2
abundance: few
d_gene: TRBD2
j_gene: TRBJ2-5
CDR3nt: TGTGCCAGCCGCGGGGGCGCAGGAGCGGGAGAAGAGACCCAGTACTTC
CDR3aa: CASRGGAGAGEETQYF

v_gene: TRBV9
abundance: -
d_gene: -
j_gene: TRBJ2-2
CDR3nt: TGTGCCAGCAGCGCCAGTTTCGGGGAGCTGTTTTTT
CDR3aa: CASSASFGELFF

v_gene: TRBV2
abundance: many
d_gene: TRBD1
j_gene: TRBJ1-5
CDR3nt: TGTGCCAGCAGGGGACAGGGCAATCAGCCCCAGCATTTT
CDR3aa: CASRGQGNQPQHF

v_gene: TRBV2
abundance: -
d_gene: TRBD1
j_gene: TRBJ1-1
CDR3nt: TGTGCCAGTAGGGACAGCCCTATGAACACTGAAGCTTTCTTT
CDR3aa: CASRDSPMNTEAFF

v_gene: TRBV6-5
abundance: few
d_gene: -
j_gene: TRBJ1-5
CDR3nt: TGTGCCAGCAGTTACTCAAATTACAATCAGCCCCAGCATTTT
CDR3aa: CASSYSNYNQPQHF

v_gene: TRBV7-2
abundance: -
d_gene: -
j_gene: TRBJ2-7
CDR3nt: TGTGCCAGCAGCCTCCCGGGGGCCTACGAGCAGTACTTC
CDR3aa: CASSLPGAYEQYF

v_gene: TRBV27
abundance: -
d_gene: TRBD1
j_gene: TRBJ2-6
CDR3nt: TGTGCCAGCAGTCCGGGACAGGGGGCGACTGGGGCCAACGTCCTGACTTTC
CDR3aa: CASSPGQGATGANVLTF

v_gene: TRBV28
abundance: few
d_gene: TRBD2
j_gene: TRBJ2-6
CDR3nt: TGTGCCAGCAGTTTACGTCAGCGGGACCTTCTCTCTGGGGCCAACGTCCTGACTTTC
CDR3aa: CASSLRQRDLLSGANVLTF

v_gene: TRBV7-9
abundance: -
d_gene: -
j_gene: TRBJ2-1
CDR3nt: TGTGCCAGCACCAGGGGGACTGTCTCCTACAATGAGCAGTTCTTC
CDR3aa: CASTRGTVSYNEQFF

v_gene: TRBV4-3
abundance: -
d_gene: -
j_gene: TRBJ1-2
CDR3nt: TGCGCCAGCAGCCAAGGACGGGTAAACTATGGCTACACCTTC
CDR3aa: CASSQGRVNYGYTF

v_gene: TRBV6-5
abundance: few
d_gene: TRBD2
j_gene: TRBJ2-5
CDR3nt: TGTGCCAGCAGCGCCGGGACTAGCGGGAGGGGGACCCAGTACTTC
CDR3aa: CASSAGTSGRGTQYF

v_gene: TRBV30
abundance: -
d_gene: -
j_gene: TRBJ1-1
CDR3nt: TGTGCCTGTCTCCGGCGGGCAGGGGATAGAGGAGCTTTCTTT
CDR3aa: CACLRRAGDRGAFF

v_gene: TRBV18
abundance: -
d_gene: TRBD2
j_gene: TRBJ2-1
CDR3nt: TGTGCCAGCTCACCCGCTAGCGGTAGGGGCAATGAGCAGTTCTTC
CDR3aa: CASSPASGRGNEQFF

v_gene: TRBV7-2
abundance: few
d_gene: -
j_gene: TRBJ2-5
CDR3nt: TGTGCCAGCTATAAAGGGGGGGGGTTGCGGGAGACCCAGTACTTC
CDR3aa: CASYKGGGLRETQYF

v_gene: TRBV7-8
abundance: many
d_gene: -
j_gene: TRBJ2-7
CDR3nt: TGTGCGAGTAGGGAGGGGGAGTACGACGAGCAGTACTTC
CDR3aa: CASREGEYDEQYF

v_gene: TRBV6-5
abundance: -
d_gene: -
j_gene: TRBJ1-2
CDR3nt: TGTGCCAGCTCAACAGGGAACTATGGCTACACCTTC
CDR3aa: CASSTGNYGYTF

v_gene: TRBV28
abundance: -
d_gene: -
j_gene: TRBJ1-2
CDR3nt: TGTGCCAGCAGTCCTACAGGGAATTATGGCTACACCTTC
CDR3aa: CASSPTGNYGYTF

v_gene: TRBV2
abundance: -
d_gene: -
j_gene: TRBJ1-5
CDR3nt: TGTGCCAGCAGCCGCCGACAGGTCAATAGCAATCAGCCCCAGCATTTT
CDR3aa: CASSRRQVNSNQPQHF

v_gene: TRBV7-9
abundance: -
d_gene: TRBD1
j_gene: TRBJ1-1
CDR3nt: TGTGCCAGCAGCCCTCCCGGACAGGCTTATCTTCACACTGAAGCTTTCTTT
CDR3aa: CASSPPGQAYLHTEAFF

v_gene: TRBV7-3
abundance: -
d_gene: -
j_gene: TRBJ2-5
CDR3nt: TGTGCCAGCAGCCGGACAATGAGAGAGACCCAGTACTTC
CDR3aa: CASSRTMRETQYF

v_gene: TRBV5-1
abundance: few
d_gene: TRBD2
j_gene: TRBJ2-2
CDR3nt: TGCGCCAGCAGCTTGGTAGCGGGAGAGGGCGGGGAGCTGTTTTTT
CDR3aa: CASSLVAGEGGELFF

v_gene: TRBV28
abundance: -
d_gene: -
j_gene: TRBJ1-2
CDR3nt: TGTGCCAGCAGTTATCCCCAGGGTTACGGCTACACCTTC
CDR3aa: CASSYPQGYGYTF

v_gene: TRBV7-3
abundance: few
d_gene: TRBD2
j_gene: TRBJ2-3
CDR3nt: TGTGCCAGCAGCTTAACGAGTACAGCGGGAGGGCCCACAGATACGCAGTATTTT
CDR3aa: CASSLTSTAGGPTDTQYF